The 5 T cell receptor beta chains below all came from one sample that was sequenced in a study of T cell repertoires in ileal Crohn's disease. The protocol was immunoSEQ multiplex PCR, while the TCRdb copy is restricted to in-frame clones and leaves out a portion. The profile covers roughly 3,900 clones, with approximately 70% appearing a single time and less than 10% taken by the ten largest. Documented time point: neoterminal ileum biopsy at postoperative endoscopy, about 6 months after surgery. Sequenced: ileal tissue. These receptors were collected from an adult with Crohn's disease.

The chain combines TRBV25-1 with TRBJ1-1, with D possibly being TRBD1 (5 bases). CDR3 length: 11 amino acids. Germline CDR1 MGHDK, CDR2 SYGVNS. Trimming removed 5 bases at V and 5 bases at J, with 6 bases between. In nucleotides, the CDR3 is TGTGCCAGCAGTAAGGGGACTGAAGCTTTCTTT. It specifies CASSKGTEAFF.

The chain recombines TRBV2 with TRBJ2-7; tentative D call: TRBD2 (6 bases). The V and J ends lost 6 bases and 6 bases respectively, with 18 bases between them. The CDR3 is made up of 14 amino acids. Germline loops: CDR1 SNHLY, CDR2 FYNNEI. The CDR3 coding sequence is TGTGCCAGCAGGAACCGGAGGGGCCTGGGCGAGCAGTACGTC. Residues: CASRNRRGLGEQYV.

The V call is TRBV19, the J call TRBJ1-2; tentatively, D is TRBD1 (6 bases). The CDR3 loop spans 15 amino acids. From germline, CDR1 is LNHDA and CDR2 SQIVND (reference sequence). The germline V and J ends were trimmed by 1 base and 5 bases, with 14 bases remaining between them. Here the CDR3 DNA reads TGTGCCAGTAGTATAGCCGCAGGGGAGGGTTATGGCTACACCTTC. Translation gives CASSIAAGEGYGYTF.

CDR3 protein: CVSGAPYRSSTDTQYF. CDR3 bases: TGTGTTAGCGGGGCTCCTTACCGTTCTAGCACAGATACGCAGTATTTT. J is TRBJ2-3 and V is TRBV13, with TRBD2 identical over 8 bases. This CDR3 contains 16 residues. Per the germline V gene, CDR1 is PRHDT and CDR2 is FYEKMQ (reference sequence). Drawing the rest from reference TRBV13 and TRBJ2-3, the complete variable domain is AAGVIQSPRHLIKEKRETATLKCYPIPRHDTVYWYQQGPGQDPQFLISFYEKMQSDKGSIPDRFSAQQFSDYHSELNMSSLELGDSALYFCVSGAPYRSSTDTQYFGPGTRLTVL.

In this sample, this clone is large. The rearrangement uses TRBV19 and TRBJ2-2; TRBD1 might be the D (5 bases). Germline values: CDR1 LNHDA, CDR2 SQIVND (reference sequence). The CDR3 extends over 15 amino acids. Trimming shortened V by 1 base and J by 4 bases, and 10 bases separated the two germline ends. CDR3 in amino acids: CASSIGTLSTGELFF. CDR3 DNA sequence: TGTGCCAGTAGTATAGGGACACTCTCCACCGGGGAGCTGTTTTTT.